The 16 T cell receptor beta chains below were found in one sample sequenced in a study of STAT5B mutations in CD4+ large granular lymphocyte leukemia. Produced via immunoSEQ multiplex PCR; TCRdb's table is partial and in-frame only. The repertoire holds about 24,000 clones, with 78% as singletons. Sequenced: CD4+ T cells from blood buffy coats. These receptors all come from a human donor in good health.

V usage is TRBV11-2 and J usage is TRBJ2-3; perhaps TRBD2 as D (7 bases). V lost 2 bases and J 6 bases, leaving 12 bases between the germline ends. Looked up from germline, CDR1 is SGHAT and CDR2 is FQNNGV. This CDR3 comprises 14 residues. CDR3 sequence (DNA): TGTGCCAGCAGCTTAACGGGGGGCCACGATACGCAGTATTTT. Its protein product is CASSLTGGHDTQYF.

The rearrangement links TRBV19 to TRBJ2-2; D ambiguous. This CDR3 is 12 amino acids long. The V end lost 5 bases, the J end lost 9 bases, and 10 bases lay between the germline ends. Germline CDR1 and CDR2: LNHDA and SQIVND (reference sequence). In nucleotides, the CDR3 is TGTGCCAGTAGTCTCGTGGGCCGGGAGCTGTTTTTT. As protein: CASSLVGRELFF.

The chain carries TRBV5-1 and TRBJ2-1; the match to TRBD2 covers 12 bases. The V gene end was trimmed by 2 bases and the J gene end by 5 bases; junction bases not matched to a gene: 5. CDR3 length equals 16 residues. CDR1 is SGHRS, CDR2 YFSETQ, per germline. CDR3 nucleotide sequence: TGCGCCAGCAGCTTCCGACTAGCGGGGGCCAACAATGAGCAGTTCTTC. Its protein product is CASSFRLAGANNEQFF.

This chain uses TRBV19 with TRBJ1-2; maybe TRBD1 (5 bases). Germline assignment: CDR1 LNHDA and CDR2 SQIVND (reference sequence). The CDR3 has 13 amino acids. The ends were cut back, 3 bases at V and 5 bases at J, with 10 bases in the middle. CDR3: CASSIRVDYGYTF. CDR3 nucleotides: TGTGCCAGTAGTATCAGGGTGGATTATGGCTACACCTTC. Full variable domain (missing parts from reference TRBV19 and TRBJ1-2): DGGITQSPKYLFRKEGQNVTLSCEQNLNHDAMYWYRQDPGQGLRLIYYSQIVNDFQKGDIAEGYSVSREKKESFPLTVTSAQKNPTAFYLCASSIRVDYGYTFGSGTRLTVV.

The rearrangement links TRBV2 to TRBJ1-5; 8 nucleotides agree with TRBD1. This CDR3 is built from 19 residues. Trimming removed 6 bases from V and 1 base from J; junction bases left unmatched: 17. Per germline, CDR1 SNHLY and CDR2 FYNNEI. CDR3 nucleotides: TGTGCCAGCAGATCGGACAGGGAGGGGATATATGGAAGCAATCAGCCCCAGCATTTT. This gives the protein CASRSDREGIYGSNQPQHF.

CDR3 DNA: TGTGCCAGCAGCTTGGAGAGGGGTGGTGAAGCTTTCTTT. Translating gives CASSLERGGEAFF. The V call is TRBV2, the J call TRBJ1-1; tentative D call: TRBD1 (5 bases). The CDR3 extends over 13 amino acids. Per the germline V gene, CDR1 is SNHLY and CDR2 is FYNNEI. V lost 6 bases, J lost 7 bases, and 15 bases lay in between. The full variable domain, rest sourced from reference TRBV2 and TRBJ1-1, is EPEVTQTPSHQVTQMGQEVILRCVPISNHLYFYWYRQILGQKVEFLVSFYNNEISEKSEIFDDQFSVERPDGSNFTLKIRSTKLEDSAMYFCASSLERGGEAFFGQGTRLTVV.

This clone was observed a handful of times. The chain is built from TRBV2 and TRBJ2-2, with 7 bases lining up with TRBD1. Germline trimming cut 6 bases from V and 1 base from J; bases unmatched to any gene: 8. CDR3 length equals 16 residues. The germline V gene has CDR1 SNHLY and CDR2 FYNNEI. CDR3 sequence reads: CASRKPGQRNTGELFF. CDR3 bases: TGTGCCAGCAGGAAACCGGGACAGAGGAACACCGGGGAGCTGTTTTTT.

The chain is built from TRBV2 and TRBJ2-3, with a possible D match to TRBD2 (5 bases). The germline V gene has CDR1 SNHLY and CDR2 FYNNEI. The CDR3 is made up of 13 amino acids. The ends were cut back, 5 bases at V and 4 bases at J, with 10 bases in the middle. The CDR3 loop is CASSIRGPDTQYF. The CDR3 DNA reads TGTGCCAGCAGTATTAGAGGGCCAGATACGCAGTATTTT. The full variable domain, with the rest looked up from reference TRBV2 and TRBJ2-3, is EPEVTQTPSHQVTQMGQEVILRCVPISNHLYFYWYRQILGQKVEFLVSFYNNEISEKSEIFDDQFSVERPDGSNFTLKIRSTKLEDSAMYFCASSIRGPDTQYFGPGTRLTVL.

J is TRBJ1-2 and V is TRBV28; 7 nucleotides align to TRBD1. The CDR3 runs 16 residues. Germline-derived CDR1 and CDR2 are MDHEN and SYDVKM. The junction had 7 bases not matched to a gene; V was cut back by 3 bases and J by 0 bases. As DNA, the CDR3 is TGTGCCAGCAGTTTTCCCGACAGGGCCACTAACTATGGCTACACCTTC. Translated, it gives CASSFPDRATNYGYTF.

This sequence joins TRBV5-1 and TRBJ2-3; TRBD2 matches 11 bases. With 5 bases clipped from V and 6 bases from J, the junction kept 8 bases outside the gene matches. CDR1 and CDR2 (germline): SGHRS, YFSETQ. CDR3 size: 15 residues. The DNA for the CDR3 is TGCGCCAGCAGGAGTAGCGGGGGGGCAGGGGATACGCAGTATTTT. Translated: CASRSSGGAGDTQYF.

The chain employs TRBV7-2 and TRBJ1-2; D possibly corresponds to TRBD1 (5 bases). The germline V gene has CDR1 SGHTA and CDR2 FQGNSA. V lost 5 bases and J 8 bases, leaving 21 bases between the germline ends. The CDR3 covers 15 residues. CDR3 region: CASSKGTDPGDGYTF. In DNA form, the CDR3 reads TGTGCCAGCAGCAAGGGGACCGACCCGGGGGACGGCTACACCTTC.

The rearrangement uses TRBV30 and TRBJ1-3; perhaps TRBD1 as D (5 bases). The germline V and J ends were trimmed by 4 bases and 0 bases, with 7 bases remaining between them. CDR3 size: 13 residues. Germline values: CDR1 GTSNPN, CDR2 SVGIG (reference sequence). CDR3 loop: CAWTGFSGNTIYF. The CDR3 coding sequence is TGTGCCTGGACAGGGTTCTCTGGAAACACCATATATTTT.

The CDR3, as DNA: TGTGCCAGCAGCCCCGCCGGGGGGACCTACTACGAGCAGTACTTC. Protein sequence: CASSPAGGTYYEQYF. V and J are TRBV11-2 and TRBJ2-7; 7 bases align to TRBD2. J lost 3 bases, V lost 5 bases, and 10 bases had no gene match. The CDR3 runs to 15 residues. Germline V CDR1 and CDR2: SGHAT, FQNNGV.

The chain couples TRBV7-2 to TRBJ1-4; a possible D gene is TRBD1 (5 bases). The CDR3 sequence is 15 residues long. Germline values: CDR1 SGHTA, CDR2 FQGNSA. Between the trimmed V and J ends, which lost 5 bases and 4 bases, there was a span of 14 bases. Here the CDR3 DNA reads TGTGCCAGCAGCCCCGGGGGACGAGTTAATGAAAAACTGTTTTTT. Translation: CASSPGGRVNEKLFF.

V usage is TRBV6-1 and J usage is TRBJ1-4, with 7 bases aligning to TRBD1. There are 14 residues in the CDR3. Per germline, CDR1 MNHNS and CDR2 SASEGT. The V gene end was trimmed by 6 bases and the J gene end by 4 bases; junction bases not matched to a gene: 5. DNA for the CDR3: TGTGCCAGCAGACCGGGACAGTATAATGAAAAACTGTTTTTT. This sequence encodes CASRPGQYNEKLFF.

This clone was picked up one time. The chain carries TRBV7-2 and TRBJ2-3, with TRBD1 identical over 9 bases. The CDR3 length is 16 residues. Germline CDR1 SGHTA, CDR2 FQGNSA. The V segment lost 2 bases and the J segment 3 bases; nucleotides outside the gene matches: 6. The CDR3 spells CASSLKTGGGTDTQYF. In DNA form, the CDR3 reads TGTGCCAGCAGCTTAAAAACAGGGGGCGGGACAGATACGCAGTATTTT.